This TCR beta chain came from a study of blood T cell repertoires in COVID-19. Turning to the study itself: The analysed material was cDNA or gDNA that came from T cells, B-cell-depleted T cells, or PBMCs.

This clone was detected once. Per the study methods: By means of reference gene primer amplification, nucleated cell counts were estimated. Method: immunoSEQ multiplex PCR; TCRdb's copy keeps in-frame clones and lacks some. Clone size and V and J calls were adopted from that table, with D and trimming inferred from the DNA. Of approximately 500,000 clones in the sample, 85% to 90% were seen once. The germline V gene encodes CDR1 SGHDN and CDR2 FVKESK. The CDR3 spans 14 residues. V lost 3 bases to trimming and J lost 5 bases, with 14 bases between them. Sequenced: peripheral blood. The source of this sequence is a woman aged 45 to 65 with COVID-19, enrolled during active disease. The chain combines TRBV14 with TRBJ2-7, with a possible D match to TRBD2 (5 bases). The CDR3 sequence is CASSQGPGINEQYF. Here the CDR3 DNA reads TGTGCCAGCAGCCAGGGCCCGGGGATCAACGAGCAGTACTTC.